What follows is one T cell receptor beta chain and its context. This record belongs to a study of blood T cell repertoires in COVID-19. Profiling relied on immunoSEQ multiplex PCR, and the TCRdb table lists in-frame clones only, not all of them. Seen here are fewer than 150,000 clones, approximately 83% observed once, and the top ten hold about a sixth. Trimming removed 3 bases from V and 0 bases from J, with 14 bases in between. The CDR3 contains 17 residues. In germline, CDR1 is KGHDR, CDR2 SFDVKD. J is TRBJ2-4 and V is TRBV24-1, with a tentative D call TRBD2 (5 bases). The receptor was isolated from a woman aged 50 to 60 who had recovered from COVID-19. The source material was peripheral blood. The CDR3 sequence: CATSDPQKAVAKNIQYF. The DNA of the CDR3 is TGTGCCACCAGTGATCCACAGAAAGCGGTAGCCAAAAACATTCAGTACTTC.